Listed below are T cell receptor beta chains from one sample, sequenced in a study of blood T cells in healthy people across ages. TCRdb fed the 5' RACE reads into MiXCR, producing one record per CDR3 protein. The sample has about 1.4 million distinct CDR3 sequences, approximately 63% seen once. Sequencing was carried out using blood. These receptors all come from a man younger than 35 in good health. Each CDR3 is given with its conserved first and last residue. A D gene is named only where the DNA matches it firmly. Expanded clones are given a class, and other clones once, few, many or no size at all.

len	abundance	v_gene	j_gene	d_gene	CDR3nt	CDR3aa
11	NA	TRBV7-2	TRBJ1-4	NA	TGTGCCAGCAGCTTAGTGGGAAAACTGTTTTTT	CASSLVGKLFF
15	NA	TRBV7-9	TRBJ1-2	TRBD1	TGTGCCAGCAGCACGGACAGGGTCCTCATCGATGGCTACACCTTC	CASSTDRVLIDGYTF
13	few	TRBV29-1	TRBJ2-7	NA	TGCAGCGTTGTGGCGCCACATTCCTACGAGCAGTACTTC	CSVVAPHSYEQYF
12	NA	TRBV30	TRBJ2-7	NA	TGTGCCTGGAGCTCAAACTCCTACGAGCAGTACTTC	CAWSSNSYEQYF
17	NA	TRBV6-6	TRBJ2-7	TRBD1	TGTGCCAGCAGTTACTCGATGGACAGGGGGGGTTACAATGAGCAGTACTTC	CASSYSMDRGGYNEQYF
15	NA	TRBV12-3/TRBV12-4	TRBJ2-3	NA	TGTGCCAGCAGTTTATCCGGGACCTTCACAGATACGCAGTATTTT	CASSLSGTFTDTQYF
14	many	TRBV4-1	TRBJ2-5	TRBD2	TGCGCCAGCAGCCCTAGACTAGCGGGAGAGACCCAGTACTTC	CASSPRLAGETQYF
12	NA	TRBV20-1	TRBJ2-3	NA	TGCAGTGCTAGTTCCATCACAGATACGCAGTATTTT	CSASSITDTQYF
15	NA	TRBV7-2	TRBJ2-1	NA	TGTGCCAGCAGCTTAGCAGGGCGGTCCTACAATGAGCAGTTCTTC	CASSLAGRSYNEQFF
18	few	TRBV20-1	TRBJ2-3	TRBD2	TGCAGTGCTAGGGCCCTAAGACTAGCGGGGGCCCCTACTTTGACGCAGTATTTT	CSARALRLAGAPTLTQYF
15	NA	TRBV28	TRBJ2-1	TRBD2	TGTGCCAGCAGTTTGGTGGGACTAAAGCAAGATGAGCAGTTCTTC	CASSLVGLKQDEQFF
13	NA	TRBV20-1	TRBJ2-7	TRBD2	TGCAGTGCCCGAAAGCGGGGTTTGTACGAGCAGTACTTC	CSARKRGLYEQYF
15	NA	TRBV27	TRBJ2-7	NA	TGTGCCAGCAGTTTTTACTGCACAGGGAACCACGAGCAGTACTTC	CASSFYCTGNHEQYF
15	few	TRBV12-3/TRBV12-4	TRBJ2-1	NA	TGTGCCAGCAGCCTCGGACGGTCAAACATCAATGAGCAGTTCTTC	CASSLGRSNINEQFF
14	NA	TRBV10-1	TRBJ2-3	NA	TGCGCCAGCAGCGCAAAGGACTACACAGATACGCAGTATTTT	CASSAKDYTDTQYF
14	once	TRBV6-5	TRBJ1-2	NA	TGTGCCAGCAGTTACTCGACACTGGAAAATGGCTACACCTTC	CASSYSTLENGYTF
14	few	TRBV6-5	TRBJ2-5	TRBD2	TGTGCCAGCCAGACTAGCGGTTACCAAGAGACCCAGTACTTC	CASQTSGYQETQYF
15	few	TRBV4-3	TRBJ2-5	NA	TGCGCCAGCAGCCAAGAGACTAACCCGGCTGAGACCCAGTACTTC	CASSQETNPAETQYF
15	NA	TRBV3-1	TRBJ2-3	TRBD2	TGTGCCAGCAGCCATAGCGGGAGGGACACAGATACGCAGTATTTT	CASSHSGRDTDTQYF
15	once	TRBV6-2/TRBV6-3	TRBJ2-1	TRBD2	TGTGCCAGCAGTTACGTCGAGCGGGGGGCGGGTGAGCAGTTCTTC	CASSYVERGAGEQFF
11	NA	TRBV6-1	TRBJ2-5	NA	TGTGCCACCAGACACCAAGAGACCCAGTACTTC	CATRHQETQYF
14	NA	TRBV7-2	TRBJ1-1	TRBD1	TGTGCCAACAGCTTAGTTGGGACAGGGACTGAAGCTTTCTTT	CANSLVGTGTEAFF
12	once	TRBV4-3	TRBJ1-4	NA	TGCGCCAGCAGCCGCTTTAATGAAAAACTGTTTTTT	CASSRFNEKLFF
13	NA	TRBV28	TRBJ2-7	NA	TGTGCCAGCAGTTTCCTCGAGGCCTACGAGCAGTACTTC	CASSFLEAYEQYF
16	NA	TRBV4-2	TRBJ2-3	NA	TGTGCCAGCAGCCAAGAAACACCGACTCACACAGATACGCAGTATTTT	CASSQETPTHTDTQYF
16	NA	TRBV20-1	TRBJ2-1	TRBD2	TGCAGTGCTAGACCCACGACTAGCGGGAGGGTTAATGAGCAGTTCTTC	CSARPTTSGRVNEQFF
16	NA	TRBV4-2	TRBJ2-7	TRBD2	TGTGCCAGCAGCAAAGAAAGCGGGGGGCTTCGGTACGAGCAGTACTTC	CASSKESGGLRYEQYF
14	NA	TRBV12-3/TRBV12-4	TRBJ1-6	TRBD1	TGTGCCAGCAGTCGGACAGGGTGGAATTCACCCCTCCACTTT	CASSRTGWNSPLHF
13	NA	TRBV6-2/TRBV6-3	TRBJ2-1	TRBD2	TGTGCCAGCAGTCCAAACTTAGCGGGAGTGGAGTTCTTC	CASSPNLAGVEFF
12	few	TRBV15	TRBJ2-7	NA	TGTGCCACCAGCAGAGATCAGGTCGAGCAGTACTTC	CATSRDQVEQYF
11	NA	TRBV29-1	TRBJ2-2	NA	TGCAGCGTTGTCATTACCGGGGAGCTGTTTTTT	CSVVITGELFF
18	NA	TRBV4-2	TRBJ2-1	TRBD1	TGTGCCAGCAGCCAAGATTGGGGTTGGGGGACAGGGAGGAATGAGCAGTTCTTC	CASSQDWGWGTGRNEQFF
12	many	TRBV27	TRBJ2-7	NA	TGTGCCACATACAGCAGCTCCTACGAGCAGTACTTC	CATYSSSYEQYF
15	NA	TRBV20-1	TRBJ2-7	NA	TGCAGTGCCCCCCCCTCTGCGTACGTCTCCTACGAGCAGTACTTC	CSAPPSAYVSYEQYF
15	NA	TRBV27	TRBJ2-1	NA	TGTGCCAGCCAAGGCCCGGAGGGCCCTTACAATGAGCAGTTCTTC	CASQGPEGPYNEQFF
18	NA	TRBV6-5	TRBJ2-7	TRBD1	TGTGCCAGCAGCAACAACCACCCAACCGGGACAGGGATGTACGAGCAGTACTTC	CASSNNHPTGTGMYEQYF
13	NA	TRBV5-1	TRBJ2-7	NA	TGCGCCAGCAGCGTGTATGGGAACAATGAGCAGTACTTC	CASSVYGNNEQYF
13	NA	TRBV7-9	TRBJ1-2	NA	TGTGCCAGCAGCTTTATTTCCGACTATGGCTACACCTTC	CASSFISDYGYTF
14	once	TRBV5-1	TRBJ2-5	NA	TGCGCCAGCAGCCACCCTAGCGTGGGGGAGACCCAGTACTTC	CASSHPSVGETQYF
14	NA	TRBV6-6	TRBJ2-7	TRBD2	TGTGCCACCACCCCTAATAGCGGGAGGTACGAGCAGTACTTC	CATTPNSGRYEQYF